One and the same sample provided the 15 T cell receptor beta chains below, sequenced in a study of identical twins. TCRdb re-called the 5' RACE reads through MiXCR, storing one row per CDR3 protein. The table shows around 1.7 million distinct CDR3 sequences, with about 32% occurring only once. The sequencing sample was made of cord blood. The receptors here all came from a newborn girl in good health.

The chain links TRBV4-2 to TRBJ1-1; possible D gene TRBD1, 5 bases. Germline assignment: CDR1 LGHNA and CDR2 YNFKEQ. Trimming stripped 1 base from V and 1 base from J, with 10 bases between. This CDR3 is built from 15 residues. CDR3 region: CASSQGVGTNTEAFF. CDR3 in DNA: TGTGCCAGCAGCCAAGGAGTAGGGACGAACACTGAAGCTTTCTTT.

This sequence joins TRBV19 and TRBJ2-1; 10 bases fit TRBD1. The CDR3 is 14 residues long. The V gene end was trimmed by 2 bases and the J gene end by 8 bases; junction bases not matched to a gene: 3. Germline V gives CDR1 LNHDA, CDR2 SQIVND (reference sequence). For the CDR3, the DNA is TGTGCCAGTAGTATATACGACAGGGGGCATGAGCAGTTCTTC. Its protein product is CASSIYDRGHEQFF.

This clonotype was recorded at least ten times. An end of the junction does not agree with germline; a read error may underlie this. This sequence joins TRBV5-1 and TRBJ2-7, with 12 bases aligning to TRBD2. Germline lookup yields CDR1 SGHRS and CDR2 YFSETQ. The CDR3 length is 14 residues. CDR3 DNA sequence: TGTGCCAGCAGTTTCACTAGCGGGGGGTACGAGCAGTACTTC. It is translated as CASSFTSGGYEQYF. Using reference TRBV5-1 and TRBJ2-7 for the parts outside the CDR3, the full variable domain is KAGVTQTPRYLIKTRGQQVTLSCSPISGHRSVSWYQQTPGQGLQFLFEYFSETQRNKGNFPGRFSGRQFSNSRSEMNVSTLELGDSALYLCASSFTSGGYEQYFGPGTRLTVT.

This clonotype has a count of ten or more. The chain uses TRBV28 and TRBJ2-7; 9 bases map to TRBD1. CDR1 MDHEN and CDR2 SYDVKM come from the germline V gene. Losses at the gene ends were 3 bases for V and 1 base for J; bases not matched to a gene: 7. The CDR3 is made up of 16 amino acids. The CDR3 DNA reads TGTGCCAGCAGTTTCGCAACCGGGACAGGGTCCTACGAGCAGTACTTC. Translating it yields CASSFATGTGSYEQYF.

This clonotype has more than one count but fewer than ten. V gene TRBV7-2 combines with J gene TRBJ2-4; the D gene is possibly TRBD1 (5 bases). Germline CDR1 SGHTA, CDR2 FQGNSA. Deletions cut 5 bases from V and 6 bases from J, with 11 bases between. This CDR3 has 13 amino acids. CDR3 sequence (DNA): TGTGCCAGCAGCCTTCCCCAGGGAAACATTCAGTACTTC. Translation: CASSLPQGNIQYF.

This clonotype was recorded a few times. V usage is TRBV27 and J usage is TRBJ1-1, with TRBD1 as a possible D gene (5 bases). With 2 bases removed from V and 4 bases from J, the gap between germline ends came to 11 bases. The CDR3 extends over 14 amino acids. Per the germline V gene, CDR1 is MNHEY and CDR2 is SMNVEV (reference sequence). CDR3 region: CASSLGAGSTEAFF. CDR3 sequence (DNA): TGTGCCAGCAGTTTAGGGGCAGGGAGCACTGAAGCTTTCTTT.

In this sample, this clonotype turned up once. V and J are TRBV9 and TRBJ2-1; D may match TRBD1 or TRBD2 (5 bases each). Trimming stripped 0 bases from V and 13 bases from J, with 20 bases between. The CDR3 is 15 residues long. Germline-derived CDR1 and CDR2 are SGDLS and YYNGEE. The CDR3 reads CASSVAPGEGETQFF. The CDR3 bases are TGTGCCAGCAGCGTAGCACCGGGTGAAGGGGAGACCCAGTTCTTC.

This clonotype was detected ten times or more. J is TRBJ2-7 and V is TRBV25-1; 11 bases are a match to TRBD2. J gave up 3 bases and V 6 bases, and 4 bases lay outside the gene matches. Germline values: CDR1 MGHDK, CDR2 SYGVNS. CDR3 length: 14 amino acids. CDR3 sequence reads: CASRRTSGLYEQYF. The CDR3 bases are TGTGCCAGCAGAAGGACTAGCGGGCTCTACGAGCAGTACTTC.

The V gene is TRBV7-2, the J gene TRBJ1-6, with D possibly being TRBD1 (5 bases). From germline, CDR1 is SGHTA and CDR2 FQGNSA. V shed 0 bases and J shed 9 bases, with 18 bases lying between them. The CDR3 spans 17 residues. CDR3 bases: TGTGCCAGCAGCTTAGCCCAAGTACAGGCATGGGGTTCACCCCTCCACTTT. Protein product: CASSLAQVQAWGSPLHF.

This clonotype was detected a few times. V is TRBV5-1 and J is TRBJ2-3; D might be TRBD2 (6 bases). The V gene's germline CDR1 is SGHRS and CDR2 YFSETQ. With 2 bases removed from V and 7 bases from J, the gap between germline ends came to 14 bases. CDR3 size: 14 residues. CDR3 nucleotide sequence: TGCGCCAGCAGCTTCGGGGGACCGTCGAATACGCAGTATTTT. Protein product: CASSFGGPSNTQYF.

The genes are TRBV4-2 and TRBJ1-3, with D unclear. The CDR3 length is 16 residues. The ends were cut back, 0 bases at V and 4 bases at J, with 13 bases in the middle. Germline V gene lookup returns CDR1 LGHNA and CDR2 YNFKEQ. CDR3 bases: TGTGCCAGCAGCCAAGAGGCGGGTTGGTTCGGAAACACCATATATTTT. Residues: CASSQEAGWFGNTIYF.

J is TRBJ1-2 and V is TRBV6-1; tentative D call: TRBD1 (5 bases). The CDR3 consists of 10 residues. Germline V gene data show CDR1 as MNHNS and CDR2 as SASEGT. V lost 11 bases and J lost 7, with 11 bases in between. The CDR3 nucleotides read TGTGCCGGACTGGGGGTTGGCTACACCTTC. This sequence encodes CAGLGVGYTF.

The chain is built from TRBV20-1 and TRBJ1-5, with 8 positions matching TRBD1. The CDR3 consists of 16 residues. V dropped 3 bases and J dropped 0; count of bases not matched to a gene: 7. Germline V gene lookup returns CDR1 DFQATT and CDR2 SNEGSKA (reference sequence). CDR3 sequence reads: CSASPTGVYSNQPQHF. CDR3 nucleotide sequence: TGCAGTGCTAGCCCGACAGGGGTTTATAGCAATCAGCCCCAGCATTTT.

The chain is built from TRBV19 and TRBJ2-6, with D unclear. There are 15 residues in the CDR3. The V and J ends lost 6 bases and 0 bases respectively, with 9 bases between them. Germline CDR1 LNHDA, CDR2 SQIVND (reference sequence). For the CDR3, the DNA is TGTGCCAGTAGGGGCGGATTCTCTGGGGCCAACGTCCTGACTTTC. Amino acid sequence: CASRGGFSGANVLTF. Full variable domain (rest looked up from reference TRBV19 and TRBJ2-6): DGGITQSPKYLFRKEGQNVTLSCEQNLNHDAMYWYRQDPGQGLRLIYYSQIVNDFQKGDIAEGYSVSREKKESFPLTVTSAQKNPTAFYLCASRGGFSGANVLTFGAGSRLTVL.

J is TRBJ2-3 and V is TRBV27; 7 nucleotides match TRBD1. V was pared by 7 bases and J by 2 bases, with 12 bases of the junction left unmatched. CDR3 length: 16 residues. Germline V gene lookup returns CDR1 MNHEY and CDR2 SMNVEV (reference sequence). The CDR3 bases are TGTGCCAGCACCAACAACCGGGACAGCATCACAGATACGCAGTATTTT. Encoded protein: CASTNNRDSITDTQYF.